This T cell receptor (beta chain) derives from a study of OX40 agonist ivuxolimab in advanced cancers. Regarding the study as a whole: Expansion of clones was among the lowest in partial responders at 0.1-3.0 mg/kg.

Only in-frame clones appear in the TCRdb table, and some are missing; sequencing was by immunoSEQ multiplex PCR. The sample has around 89,000 clones, roughly 93% seen once; the top ten hold 0.6% to 0.8%. The germline CDR1 and CDR2 sequences are SGHRS and YFSETQ. The CDR3 has 14 residues. V was pared by 0 bases and J by 4 bases, with 10 bases between. On this clone itself: Its antigen is currently unknown.

The receptor's source is an adult with an advanced solid tumor such as melanoma, head and neck, liver or kidney cancer. The sample here was CD4+ or CD8+ T cells sorted from blood, taken in a trial of the OX40 agonist ivuxolimab. The V gene is TRBV5-1, the J gene TRBJ1-1; the D gene is possibly TRBD1 (5 bases). The CDR3 DNA follows: TGCGCCAGCAGCTTGGTCGCAGGGATCACTGAAGCTTTCTTT. Encoded protein: CASSLVAGITEAFF.